The rows below give T cell receptor beta chains drawn from one sample of a study of T cells after yellow fever vaccination. TCRdb itself ran the 5' RACE reads through MiXCR, one entry per CDR3 protein. The sample has under 600,000 distinct CDR3 sequences, 21% seen once. The specimen was PBMCs, collected 21 days after the first yellow fever vaccination. Every receptor here comes from a man aged 18 to 29 who received the YFV17D yellow fever vaccine. CDR3s include the opening cysteine and the closing phenylalanine or tryptophan.

>TRBJ1-5|TRBV12-3/TRBV12-4
CASSLGWDQPQHF
>TRBJ2-1|TRBV10-3
CAIRGGPTNNEQFF
>TRBJ1-6|TRBV11-2
CASSPQALRVTEALHF
>TRBJ2-1|TRBV12-3/TRBV12-4
CASSLGAGRNEQFF
>TRBJ1-2|TRBV9
CASSVGDSYGYTF
>TRBJ2-1|TRBV20-1
CSARSGTSDNEQFF
>TRBJ2-1|TRBV7-9
CASSSWSPYNEQFF
>TRBJ2-3|TRBV2
CPSSDEGGQATDTQYF
>TRBJ2-1|TRBV11-3
CASSLGTSPYNEQFF
>TRBJ1-1|TRBV7-2
CASSFWSTNTEAFF
>TRBJ2-7|TRBV12-3/TRBV12-4
CASTRRQGAHEQYF
>TRBJ1-1|TRBV7-8
CASSLERVAREAFF
>TRBJ2-3|TRBV7-6
CASSSTGADTQYF
>TRBJ1-1|TRBV7-8
CASSYREAEAFF
>TRBJ2-5|TRBV3-1
CASSPGRTQETQYF
>TRBJ2-3|TRBV11-2
CASSSLLDGTDTQYF
>TRBJ2-1|TRBV21-1
CASSKSRGSSNEQFF
>TRBJ1-6|TRBV7-6
CASSQEVGVSPLHF
>TRBJ1-5|TRBV6-1
CASKMKGGNQPQHF
>TRBJ2-2|TRBV5-1
CASSFPGGTSGNYNTGELFF
>TRBJ1-6|TRBV6-2/TRBV6-3
CASRPSGQSNSPLHF
>TRBJ1-4|TRBV29-1
CSVVGSNEKLFF
>TRBJ2-1|TRBV5-4
CASTFAGTIEQFF
>TRBJ2-2|TRBV13
CASSRGTMGTGELFF
>TRBJ2-3|TRBV20-1
CSAFRGGLTDTQYF
>TRBJ2-3|TRBV7-2
CASSLNGVVTDTQYF
>TRBJ2-1|TRBV6-2/TRBV6-3
CASSYQQSRSGVNNEQFF
>TRBJ1-2|TRBV5-5
CASSVNRDRGGYTF
>TRBJ1-1|TRBV29-1
CSAWTDNTEAFF
>TRBJ2-3|TRBV7-9
CASSEGGATGIDTQYF
>TRBJ1-2|TRBV7-9
CASSSGRDGYTF
>TRBJ2-7|TRBV10-3
CAIRAGIAGSYEQYF
>TRBJ2-5|TRBV11-2
CASSPLRGTQYF